Below, 3 T cell receptor beta chains from the same sample are listed, as sequenced in a study of T cell responses to AZD1222 COVID-19 vaccine (TCRdb year 2021). Library prep was done by the immunoSEQ multiplex PCR assay. Sourced from immuneACCESS, this table was stored by TCRdb with only in-frame sequences that have V and J called. A share of the clones is absent; for the studies checked, an unresolved V gene accounts for under half, and the remainder has no known explanation. The sample profile shows around 150,000 clones; approximately 90% of them were found once. The ten largest clonotypes hold 1.1% of the sample. The time point label on this specimen signifies: about 28 days (+/-7) after the second vaccine dose. This specimen was peripheral blood, taken 28 days after the second AZD1222 dose. Receptors were obtained from an adult who received the AZD1222 COVID-19 vaccine.

The chain is built from TRBV19 and TRBJ2-1; D gene ambiguous. The CDR3 is 13 amino acids. Germline CDR1 is LNHDA and CDR2 is SQIVND (reference sequence). V lost 3 bases to trimming and J lost 0 bases, with 3 bases between them. The CDR3 region has the DNA TGTGCCAGTAGTATGGGCTCCTACAATGAGCAGTTCTTC. Translation: CASSMGSYNEQFF.

The V gene is TRBV2, the J gene TRBJ2-1, with TRBD2 matching 12 bases. With V trimmed by 8 bases and J by 7 bases, 9 bases remained unmatched. Germline CDR1 and CDR2: SNHLY and FYNNEI. CDR3 length: 15 residues. CDR3 sequence: CASATGTSGFNEQFF. Written as DNA, the CDR3 is TGTGCCAGCGCAACCGGGACTAGCGGGTTTAATGAGCAGTTCTTC.

J is TRBJ1-2 and V is TRBV15; the match to TRBD1 covers 11 bases. The CDR3 sequence is 14 residues long. Looked up from germline, CDR1 is LNHNV and CDR2 is YYDKDF (reference sequence). J gave up 5 bases and V 5 bases, and 4 bases lay outside the gene matches. The CDR3 loop is CATSGQGAGYGYTF. In nucleotides, the CDR3 is TGTGCCACCAGCGGACAGGGGGCCGGGTATGGCTACACCTTC.